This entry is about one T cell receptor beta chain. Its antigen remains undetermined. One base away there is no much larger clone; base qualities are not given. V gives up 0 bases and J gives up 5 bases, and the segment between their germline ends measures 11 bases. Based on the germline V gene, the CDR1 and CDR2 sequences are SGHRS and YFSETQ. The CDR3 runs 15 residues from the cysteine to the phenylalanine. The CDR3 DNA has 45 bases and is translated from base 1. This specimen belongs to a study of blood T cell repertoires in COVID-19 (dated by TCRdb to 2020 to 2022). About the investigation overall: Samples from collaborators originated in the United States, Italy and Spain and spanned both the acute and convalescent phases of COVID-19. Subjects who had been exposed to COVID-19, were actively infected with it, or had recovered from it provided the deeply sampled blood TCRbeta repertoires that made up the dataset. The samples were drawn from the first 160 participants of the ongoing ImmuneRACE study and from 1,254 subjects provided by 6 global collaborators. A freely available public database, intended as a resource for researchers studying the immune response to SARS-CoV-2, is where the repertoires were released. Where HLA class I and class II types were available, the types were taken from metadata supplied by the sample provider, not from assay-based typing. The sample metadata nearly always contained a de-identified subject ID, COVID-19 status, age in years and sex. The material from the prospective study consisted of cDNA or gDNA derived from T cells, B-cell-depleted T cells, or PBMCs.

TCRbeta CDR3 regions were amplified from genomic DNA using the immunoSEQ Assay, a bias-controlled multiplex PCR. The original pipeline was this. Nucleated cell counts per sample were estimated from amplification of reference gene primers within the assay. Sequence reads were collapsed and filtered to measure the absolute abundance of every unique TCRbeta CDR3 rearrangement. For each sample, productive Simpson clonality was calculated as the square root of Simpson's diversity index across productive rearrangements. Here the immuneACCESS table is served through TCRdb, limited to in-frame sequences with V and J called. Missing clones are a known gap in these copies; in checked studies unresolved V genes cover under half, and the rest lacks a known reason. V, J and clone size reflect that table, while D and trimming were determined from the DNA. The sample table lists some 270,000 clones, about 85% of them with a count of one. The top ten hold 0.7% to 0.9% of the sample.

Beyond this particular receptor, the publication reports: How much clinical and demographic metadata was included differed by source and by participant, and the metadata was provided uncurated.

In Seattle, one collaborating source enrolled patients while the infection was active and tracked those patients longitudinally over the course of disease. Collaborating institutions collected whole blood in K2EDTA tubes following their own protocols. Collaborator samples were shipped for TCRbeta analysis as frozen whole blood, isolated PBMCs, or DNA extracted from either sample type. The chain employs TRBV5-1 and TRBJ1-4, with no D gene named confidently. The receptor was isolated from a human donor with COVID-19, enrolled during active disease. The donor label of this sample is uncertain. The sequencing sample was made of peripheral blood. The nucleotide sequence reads TGCGCCAGCAGCTTGGCCGACACCTCAAATGAAAAACTGTTTTTT. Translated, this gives CASSLADTSNEKLFF.